This TCR beta chain appears in the sequencing data of a study of immune characterization of retroperitoneal liposarcoma. CDR1 and CDR2 from the germline V gene are MNHNY and SVGAGI (reference sequence). The CDR3 is 13 residues long. V was pared by 5 bases and J by 6 bases, with 3 bases of the junction left unmatched. A single record per CDR3 protein comes from TCRdb applying MiXCR to the PCR reads. The data hold 10,000 or so distinct CDR3 sequences, with 25% to 35% observed a single time. Sequencing input: tumor tissue. This chain links TRBV6-6 with TRBJ2-4; 8 bases match TRBD2. The receptor's source is a male donor with retroperitoneal liposarcoma. The DNA for the CDR3 is TGTGCCAGCAGTCCTGGACTAGCAAACATTCAGTACTTC. Its translation: CASSPGLANIQYF.